This T cell receptor beta chain appears in the sequencing data of a study of cytomegalovirus exposure and HLA in healthy donors (dated by TCRdb to the late 2010s). Describing the broader study: An earlier analysis of some 600 of the donors reported 276 Gb of sequence data and 95 million to 130 million unique TCR beta sequences obtained from some 200 million T cells. An early release that covered more than 550 HLA-typed donors contained approximately 290 gigabases of sequencing data and 80 million or so unique TCR sequences. Among the approximately 430 genotyped donors, approximately 76% belonged to the genetic ancestry cluster associated with self-reported Caucasian donors. The study was designed to test whether signatures of past pathogen exposure could be identified by cataloging public T cell receptors. The study used immunosequencing to profile the T cell repertoires of several hundred subjects and linked those repertoires to cytomegalovirus serostatus. Besides the first cohort of 550 to 750 subjects, a separate validation cohort made up of over 100 different subjects was used. High-throughput TCR immunosequencing, statistical association of individual TCRs with disease status, and machine learning were combined to predict cytomegalovirus infection status. In a later analysis, previously published TCR beta repertoires from hundreds of donors were re-analyzed and high-resolution HLA genotyping was added so that TCR occurrence patterns could be studied. In the later analysis, no new phenotypic data were used to find candidate immune exposures; instead, reliance was placed on TCR beta sequences and their occurrence across donors. An earlier analysis of a few hundred of the donors applied high-throughput TCR beta sequencing to assess whether each TCR beta V gene segment acted as functional or pseudogenic. Donor age, sex, ethnicity and CMV serostatus were compiled together with the repertoire data. A later genetic analysis used genome-wide SNP genotypes for about three fifths of the 666 donors, treating that subset as a discovery cohort. Every repertoire in the discovery cohort had been generated on one and the same sequencing platform. Both class I and class II loci were covered by HLA typing, at four-digit resolution. The number of typed donors differed by locus: about 629-640 for A, B, C, DRB1 and DQB1; 500 to 550 for DQA1; 606 for DPA1; and roughly 450 for DPB1. Roughly 5 DR-DQ haplotypes were handled as single units for association and clustering, since linkage in the cohort was strong. Among over 350 genotyped donors of the cohort, an average of approximately 240,000 unique TCR beta nucleotide sequences were sequenced per donor, around a sixth of them non-productive.

Libraries were constructed by the immunoSEQ multiplex PCR assay. For the multiplex PCR, a mixture combining 60 forward primers for TCR Vbeta segments and 13 reverse primers for TCR Jbeta segments was used. A multiplex PCR assay on genomic DNA amplified the CDR3 region of rearranged TCR beta genes. On the Illumina HiSeq System, the amplified TCR beta libraries were sequenced as 87-base-pair reads. The paper's data handling went like this. A later analysis counted 75 million to 100 million unique TCR beta chains across the 550 to 750 repertoires, and some 11 million of these chains were shared by at least two donors. To remove PCR and sequencing errors, raw reads were error-corrected and collapsed into unique sequences using a nearest-neighbor algorithm that merged closely related sequences. Alignment of CDR3 sequences to IMGT reference sequences was used to assign V, D and J gene segments. For a sequence to be retained, a match of at least six nucleotides to both a V gene segment and a J gene segment was required. Rearrangements were called productive when the CDR3 lacked stop codons and stayed in frame with V and J; all others were non-productive. Following IMGT convention, CDR3 was defined as the stretch from the second conserved V-encoded cysteine to the conserved J-encoded phenylalanine. Sequences without an unambiguous match to a single V gene segment were excluded from the earlier analysis of about 600 of the donors. In an earlier analysis of around 590 of the donors, a V segment was called functional when productive rearrangements were above 56.7%, and segregating when the standard deviation between donors exceeded 5%. A statistical classification framework was built for diagnosing cytomegalovirus status from the catalog of TCR beta chain sequences. In a later analysis, V and J genes were assigned by comparing TCR nucleotide sequences against IMGT/GENE-DB human TR gene sequences. The TCRdist pipeline was used in a later analysis to assign CDR3 sequences and most-parsimonious VDJ recombination scenarios. In a later analysis, each TCR beta chain was defined by its CDR3 amino acid sequence together with its V-gene family, and reads lacking a unique V-gene family were excluded. To address suspected cross-contamination and a sequencing artifact, a later analysis removed around 600 highly shared, low-generation-probability nucleotide sequences. For each public chain, a later analysis derived a clonal expansion index from normalized ranks of inferred template counts within each repertoire. Generation probabilities in a later analysis came from a VDJ recombination model fitted to out-of-frame rearrangements, and those results were checked against IGoR. A later analysis scored TCR-TCR, TCR-HLA and TCR-CMV co-occurrence with hypergeometric tests, applying a repertoire-size bias correction to TCR pairs. In a later analysis, false discovery rates were estimated by permuting HLA or CMV assignments 20 times. In a later analysis, co-occurring TCRs were grouped with DBSCAN, and TCRdist sequence similarity was added when clustering was performed within HLA-allele-positive subsets. For co-occurrence clustering, repertoires with fewer than 30,000 or more than 120,000 public chains were excluded, along with 5 or 6 repertoires with anomalous nucleotide sharing. TCRdb retrieved this table from immuneACCESS and kept in-frame rearrangements only. Not all clones are present; in checked studies, unresolved V genes account for under half, and no reason is known for the remainder. V, J and clone size reflect that table, while D and trimming were determined from the DNA. In all, the sample holds roughly 100,000 clones, and around 80% of those were seen once. More than 1.5% of the sample goes to the ten largest clones.

The cohort consisted of some 730 healthy bone marrow donors. Cohort members were all nominally healthy when sampled, although unrecorded immune exposures were likely present. The donor tested CMV seronegative, placing the donor among the roughly 340 seronegative members of the cohort. A peripheral blood sample was provided by each donor, and peripheral blood mononuclear cells were used for TCR beta sequencing. Genomic DNA was extracted from the blood cell samples with the Qiagen DNeasy Blood Extraction Kit. Here is what the overall study found, with its caveats: Some IMGT-functional V segments, including TRBV6-2 and TRBV6-3, could not be distinguished by the 87-base-pair reads and were therefore excluded. An association between a missense DCLRE1C variant and V-gene and J-gene trimming of TCR beta chains was found in a later genetic analysis and replicated in an independent cohort. It was suggested by the authors that the approach could potentially be generalized to other disease states and immunological phenotypes. In vitro tests confirmed that a few of the cytomegalovirus-associated TCR beta chains recognize cytomegalovirus antigens. Cytomegalovirus status was reported to be diagnosed by the classifier with high specificity and sensitivity in both the original and validation cohorts. Because HLA typing was missing for some donors at each locus, association tests included only the typed subset. The study listed over 150 TCR beta chains as associated with cytomegalovirus. In a later genetic analysis, fewer N-insertions in productive TCRs were reported among donors in an Asian-associated ancestry cluster than the roughly 710-donor mean. A cluster of highly shared sequence variants was judged likely to be a technical artifact of the sequencing pipeline. Specific HLA alleles were associated with over 15,000 TCR beta sequences at a false discovery rate of 0.05 in a later analysis. Assigning TCR associations to individual alleles was difficult when HLA alleles, especially DR and DQ, strongly co-occurred. In a later analysis, most CMV-associated TCR beta chains were found to appear HLA-restricted, with HLA associations seemingly driven largely by CMV exposure. Because counts were too low, around 17 rarely observed V segments, including chromosome 9 orphons, were left out of the earlier analysis of several hundred of the donors. According to a later analysis, TCR association rates differed among HLA loci, with DRB1 alleles showing the most associated TCRs and HLA-C alleles showing the fewest. A further reported finding was that TCR beta sequences accurately predicted the HLA-A and HLA-B alleles for most subjects in the first cohort. Most TCR sequences were observed very rarely across donors, whereas some public TCRs were present in many individuals. In an earlier analysis of 587 of the donors, most TCR beta V segments appeared in productive rearrangements about 87% or about 30% of the time, broadly matching IMGT annotations. Sequencing depth was assumed to be roughly uniform across donors in the presence/absence analyses, though that assumption may not hold. Correlated functional status among segregating V segments might reflect linkage disequilibrium, but an unknown experimental factor could not be ruled out. This cohort had only TCR beta chains sequenced, and the lack of alpha or paired-chain data limited which features could be detected. In a later analysis, HLA-associated TCR beta chains were found to be more clonally expanded and to have lower generation probabilities than equally common non-associated chains. CMV serostatus was the only immune exposure information available for the cohort. In a later analysis, several top co-occurrence clusters were reported to appear linked to parvovirus B19, influenza, CMV and Epstein-Barr virus.

This clone has only a few counts. Its antigen specificity is not known. No quality values exist for individual bases; no much larger clone is one base distant. As encoded in the germline V gene (reference sequence), CDR1 is GTSNPN while CDR2 is SVGIG. From its cysteine to its phenylalanine, the CDR3 spans 13 amino acids. Just CDR3 DNA is preserved here, 39 bases in frame from base 1. The V and J ends are trimmed by 5 bases and 4 bases, leaving 11 bases between them. The specimen was PBMCs. Recombination connected TRBV30 to TRBJ1-4; tentative D gene TRBD1, with 6 bases matching. The TCR was taken from a woman aged 40-49 years in good health and CMV-seronegative. The CDR3 region reads CAWAGQNNEKLFF. The nucleotide sequence is given as TGTGCCTGGGCCGGACAGAATAATGAAAAACTGTTTTTT. This CDR3, with the reference TRBV30 and TRBJ1-4 proteins standing in past its ends, gives the full variable domain SQTIHQWPATLVQPVGSPLSLECTVEGTSNPNLYWYRQAAGRGLQLLFYSVGIGQISSEVPQNLSASRPQDRQFILSSKKLLLSDSGFYLCAWAGQNNEKLFFGSGTQLSVL.